The 24 T cell receptor beta chains given below trace back to one sample, sequenced in a study of T cell responses to AZD1222 COVID-19 vaccine. Assay used: immunoSEQ multiplex PCR; TCRdb lists only in-frame clones, some missing. The table records around 180,000 clones, around 90% of them present only once. The sample consisted of peripheral blood, taken on day 0 of AZD1222 vaccination. The source of these receptors is an adult in good health.

This clone was seen a single time. V gene TRBV6-5 combines with J gene TRBJ2-3; a weak D match, TRBD1 (6 bases). Trimming took off 6 bases at V and 1 base at J, with 11 bases between the two ends. Germline V gene data show CDR1 as MNHEY and CDR2 as SVGAGI. This CDR3 contains 14 residues. CDR3: CASRQGSGTDTQYF. Written as DNA, the CDR3 is TGTGCCAGCAGGCAGGGGTCGGGCACAGATACGCAGTATTTT.

This sequence joins TRBV6-5 and TRBJ2-2; either TRBD1 or TRBD2 may supply D (5 bases each). The V end lost 4 bases, the J end lost 1 base, and 10 bases lay between the germline ends. This CDR3 is 15 amino acids long. Germline CDR1 MNHEY, CDR2 SVGAGI. The CDR3 DNA reads as TGTGCCAGCAGTTTGGGACCGAAGAACACCGGGGAGCTGTTTTTT. This encodes CASSLGPKNTGELFF.

The CDR3 reads CASSLGGTNYEQYF. Here the CDR3 DNA reads TGTGCCAGCAGCTTGGGGGGAACTAACTACGAGCAGTACTTC. This chain uses TRBV5-5 with TRBJ2-7; D is unresolved. V shed 0 bases and J shed 3 bases, with 10 bases lying between them. The CDR3 totals 14 residues. Germline CDR1 SGHKS, CDR2 YYEKEE (reference sequence).

V gene TRBV3-1 (or the pseudogene TRBV3-2) combines with J gene TRBJ1-1, with a weak D call TRBD1 (6 bases). Germline CDR1 reads LGHDT; CDR2 reads YNNKEL (reference sequence). CDR3 length: 14 amino acids. Between the trimmed V and J ends, which lost 5 bases and 7 bases, there was a span of 17 bases. For the CDR3, the DNA is TGTGCCAGCAGCTTTCGGACAGACGCGGGTGAAGCTTTCTTT. Its protein is CASSFRTDAGEAFF.

This clone came up a few times. This chain uses TRBV28 with TRBJ1-1, with D hard to call. The CDR3 extends over 16 amino acids. CDR1 and CDR2 from the germline V gene are MDHEN and SYDVKM. V was clipped by 5 bases and J by 0 bases, with 16 bases between them. This CDR3 reads CASSTPGMALNTEAFF. The CDR3 nucleotides are TGTGCCAGCAGTACCCCGGGGATGGCATTGAACACTGAAGCTTTCTTT.

The rearrangement uses TRBV3-1 (or the pseudogene TRBV3-2) and TRBJ1-2; no definite D call. Germline loops: CDR1 LGHDT, CDR2 YNNKEL (reference sequence). This CDR3 has 13 amino acids. Between the trimmed V and J ends, which lost 3 bases and 2 bases, there was a span of 7 bases. DNA of the CDR3: TGTGCCAGCAGCCAGGATCTGAACTATGGCTACACCTTC. Translating gives CASSQDLNYGYTF.

The V and J genes are TRBV18 and TRBJ1-6, with 8 bases identical to TRBD1. This CDR3 is built from 15 residues. The trim removed 6 bases at V and 7 bases at J, leaving 8 bases unmatched. CDR1 and CDR2 (germline): KGHSH, LQKENI. The CDR3 sequence: CASSLGDRGNSPLHF. CDR3 sequence (DNA): TGTGCCAGCTCCCTCGGTGACAGGGGCAATTCACCCCTCCACTTT.

The chain employs TRBV6-5 and TRBJ2-3; TRBD1 is a possible D gene (5 bases). Trimming removed 0 bases at V and 4 bases at J, with 14 bases between. The CDR3 sequence is 16 residues long. CDR1 and CDR2 (germline): MNHEY, SVGAGI. The CDR3 bases are TGTGCCAGCAGTTACTCGACAGTTCCACGGGCAGATACGCAGTATTTT. As protein: CASSYSTVPRADTQYF.

This clone was recorded once. This chain connects TRBV2 to TRBJ2-1; D uncertain. Per the germline V gene, CDR1 is SNHLY and CDR2 is FYNNEI. V was shortened by 1 base and J by 5 bases, with 18 bases between the two germline ends. The CDR3 extends over 17 amino acids. The CDR3 DNA is TGTGCCAGCAGTGAAGTACGGCGTGGCCTCGGCCACAATGAGCAGTTCTTC. Translated: CASSEVRRGLGHNEQFF.

The rearrangement links TRBV6-5 to TRBJ1-2, with D possibly being TRBD1 (5 bases). V was shortened by 0 bases and J by 8 bases, with 13 bases between the two germline ends. Germline V gene data show CDR1 as MNHEY and CDR2 as SVGAGI. This CDR3 spans 14 amino acids. The CDR3 bases are TGTGCCAGCAGTTACTCGTCCCCCAGGGCCGGCTACACCTTC. Translating it yields CASSYSSPRAGYTF.

This chain connects TRBV29-1 to TRBJ1-2, with D maybe TRBD1 (6 bases). V lost 7 bases to trimming and J lost 3 bases, with 15 bases between them. Germline V gene data show CDR1 as SQVTM and CDR2 as ANQGSEA. The CDR3 is 13 amino acids. The chain's CDR3 is CSAKGGADYGYTF. For the CDR3, the DNA is TGCAGCGCAAAGGGGGGGGCAGACTATGGCTACACCTTC. The variable domain in full, with the rest retrieved from reference TRBV29-1 and TRBJ1-2, is SAVISQKPSRDICQRGTSLTIQCQVDSQVTMMFWYRQQPGQSLTLIATANQGSEATYESGFVIDKFPISRPNLTFSTLTVSNMSPEDSSIYLCSAKGGADYGYTFGSGTRLTVV.

This clone was observed a single time. This rearrangement joins TRBV28 to TRBJ1-4; 9 bases agree with TRBD1. Germline loops: CDR1 MDHEN, CDR2 SYDVKM. The CDR3 is made up of 19 amino acids. Trimming removed 2 bases from V and 7 bases from J; junction bases left unmatched: 17. In DNA form, the CDR3 reads TGTGCCAGCAGTTTAGAGGGACAGGGAACCTGGGGTGGTCCTGAAAAACTGTTTTTT. Protein product: CASSLEGQGTWGGPEKLFF.

The gene calls are TRBV7-9 and TRBJ2-5, with a weak D call TRBD1 (5 bases). V dropped 2 bases and J dropped 2 bases, with 15 bases sitting between them. In germline, CDR1 is SEHNR, CDR2 FQNEAQ (reference sequence). The CDR3 extends over 16 amino acids. The CDR3 nucleotides read TGTGCCAGCAGCTTATTCACTGGACACAAACAAGAGACCCAGTACTTC. Translated, it gives CASSLFTGHKQETQYF.

The gene calls are TRBV6-2 or TRBV6-3 and TRBJ2-7, with a weak D call TRBD1 (8 bases). The germline CDR1 and CDR2 sequences are MNHEY and SVGEGT. This CDR3 has 14 residues. Trimming cost V 2 bases and J 4 bases, with 12 bases left between them. The CDR3 DNA reads TGTGCCAGCAGTTACCACAGGGGGGGTTACGAGCAGTACTTC. Amino acids: CASSYHRGGYEQYF.

A remark on this clone: Other DNA sequences in the same sample also yield this CDR3. The chain couples TRBV11-3 to TRBJ1-3; the D gene is possibly TRBD1 (5 bases). Trimming cost V 1 base and J 0 bases, with 7 bases left between them. The CDR3 runs 15 residues. From germline, CDR1 is SGHNT and CDR2 YENEEA. CDR3 amino acids: CASSLGGSSGNTIYF. The CDR3 DNA follows: TGTGCCAGCAGCTTAGGGGGGAGCTCTGGAAACACCATATATTTT.

This chain uses TRBV7-6 with TRBJ1-6; 7 bases line up with TRBD1. The ends lost 6 bases at V and 10 bases at J; junction bases unmatched: 12. The CDR3 consists of 15 residues. Germline V gene sequence: CDR1 SGHVS, CDR2 FNYEAQ. The CDR3 DNA is TGTGCCAGCAGTTTACGGTCACAGGGGAGATCACCCCTCCACTTT. This gives the protein CASSLRSQGRSPLHF.

V gene TRBV4-1 combines with J gene TRBJ1-4; TRBD1 agrees at 7 bases. Trimming took 3 bases from V and 0 from J; bases not matched to a gene: 13. Germline CDR1 MGHRA, CDR2 YSYEKL. The CDR3 length is 19 residues. The CDR3 DNA reads as TGCGCCAGCAGCCAGGGACCCGCACAGGGGTCAGCAACTAATGAAAAACTGTTTTTT. Protein product: CASSQGPAQGSATNEKLFF.

CDR3 sequence: CSAAAQGLEKLFF. CDR3 nucleotides: TGCAGCGCCGCGGCCCAGGGATTGGAAAAACTGTTTTTT. The V call is TRBV29-1, the J call TRBJ1-4, with TRBD1 as a possible D gene (5 bases). V lost 7 bases, J lost 8 bases, and 17 bases lay in between. Germline V lookup: CDR1 SQVTM, CDR2 ANQGSEA. The CDR3 is 13 residues long.

The chain employs TRBV18 and TRBJ1-5; no firm D call. CDR1 is KGHSH, CDR2 LQKENI, per germline. This CDR3 has 17 residues. V lost 0 bases, J lost 1 base, and 13 bases lay in between. The CDR3 DNA follows: TGTGCCAGCTCACCACCGAACACGGGGATCAGCAATCAGCCCCAGCATTTT. Residues: CASSPPNTGISNQPQHF.

Only one count was recorded for this clone. The chain recombines TRBV27 with TRBJ2-7; 11 nucleotides agree with TRBD2. V trimming: 2 bases; J trimming: 2 bases; junction bases outside the gene matches: 8. The germline CDR1 and CDR2 sequences are MNHEY and SMNVEV (reference sequence). The CDR3 is 17 residues long. CDR3 DNA: TGTGCCAGCAGTTTAGCTAGCGGGGGGACCTACACCTACGAGCAGTACTTC. Its protein product is CASSLASGGTYTYEQYF.

V and J are TRBV5-1 and TRBJ1-4; possible D gene TRBD1, 6 bases. CDR3 length equals 16 residues. The germline V gene encodes CDR1 SGHRS and CDR2 YFSETQ. V gave up 4 bases and J gave up 0 bases, with 13 bases separating them. The CDR3 sequence is CASSQDSEATNEKLFF. CDR3 coding DNA: TGCGCCAGCAGCCAGGACAGCGAAGCAACTAATGAAAAACTGTTTTTT. Complete variable domain (other parts from reference TRBV5-1 and TRBJ1-4): KAGVTQTPRYLIKTRGQQVTLSCSPISGHRSVSWYQQTPGQGLQFLFEYFSETQRNKGNFPGRFSGRQFSNSRSEMNVSTLELGDSALYLCASSQDSEATNEKLFFGSGTQLSVL.

This clone was detected only a few times. V is TRBV14 and J is TRBJ2-7, with D perhaps TRBD1 (6 bases). The V end lost 4 bases, the J end lost 5 bases, and 21 bases lay between the germline ends. The length of the CDR3 is 16 residues. Germline V gives CDR1 SGHDN, CDR2 FVKESK. The CDR3 loop reads CASSPQKQGWRHEQYF. DNA for the CDR3: TGTGCCAGCAGCCCACAAAAACAGGGCTGGCGTCACGAGCAGTACTTC.

The rearrangement uses TRBV6-1 and TRBJ2-1; D remains unclear. The CDR3 consists of 17 residues. V was trimmed by 1 base and J by 0 bases, leaving 13 bases between them. CDR1 MNHNS and CDR2 SASEGT come from the germline V gene. This chain's CDR3 is CASSEDVGSTSYNEQFF. Here the CDR3 DNA reads TGTGCCAGCAGTGAAGACGTGGGCAGCACCTCCTACAATGAGCAGTTCTTC.

V and J are TRBV2 and TRBJ1-4, with D possibly TRBD1 on 5 matching bases. Per the germline V gene, CDR1 is SNHLY and CDR2 is FYNNEI. The CDR3 is 12 residues long. The ends were cut back, 7 bases at V and 6 bases at J, with 9 bases in the middle. This CDR3 reads CASTQGDEKLFF. In DNA form, the CDR3 reads TGTGCCAGCACGCAGGGTGATGAAAAACTGTTTTTT.